This T cell receptor (beta chain) was obtained from a study of CD8+CD57+ T cells in acquired aplastic anemia. Turning to the study itself: Sorted CD4+ and CD8+ cells gave an average of around 3.3 ug of DNA.

It was genomic DNA that served as the template for profiling TCR beta VDJ and CDR3. TCRdb used MiXCR to reprocess the reads, holding one entry per CDR3 protein. This table holds 150,000 or so distinct CDR3 sequences, around half found once. Study-wide results and caveats: Patients and controls had in common approximately 29 CD8+ CDR3 sequences.

The sequenced patients had an expansion of CD8+CD57+ cells seen by flow cytometry. Deletions cut 1 base from V and 3 bases from J, with 6 bases between. The germline gives CDR1 MDHEN, CDR2 SYDVKM. CDR3 length: 13 amino acids. With regard to this clonotype: Its matching antigen is unknown.

V usage is TRBV28 and J usage is TRBJ1-1, with no clear D. This receptor was obtained from a human donor with aplastic anemia. The sequencing input was sorted CD4+, CD8+, or CD8+CD57+ T cells (not recorded which) from PBMCs. Written as DNA, the CDR3 is TGTGCCAGCAGTTTATCCAAGGACACTGAAGCTTTCTTT. The encoded protein is CASSLSKDTEAFF.